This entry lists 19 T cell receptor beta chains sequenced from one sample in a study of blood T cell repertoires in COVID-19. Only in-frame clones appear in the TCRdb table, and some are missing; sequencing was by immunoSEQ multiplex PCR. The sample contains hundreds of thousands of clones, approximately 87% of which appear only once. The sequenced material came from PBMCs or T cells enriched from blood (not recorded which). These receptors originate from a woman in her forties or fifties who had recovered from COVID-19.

For the CDR3, the DNA is TGTGCCAGCAACAAAGGGACAGCAAACACCATATATTTT. Protein sequence: CASNKGTANTIYF. The chain links TRBV28 to TRBJ1-3; 7 bases are a match to TRBD1. The length of the CDR3 is 13 residues. The germline V gene encodes CDR1 MDHEN and CDR2 SYDVKM. After removal of 7 bases from V and 6 bases from J, the junction contained 6 bases not matched to a gene.

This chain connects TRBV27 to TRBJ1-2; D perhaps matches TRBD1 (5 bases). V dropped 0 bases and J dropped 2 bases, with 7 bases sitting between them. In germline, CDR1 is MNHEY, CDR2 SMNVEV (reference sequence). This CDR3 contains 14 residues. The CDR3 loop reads CASSLSGVNYGYTF. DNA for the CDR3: TGTGCCAGCAGTTTATCAGGGGTGAACTATGGCTACACCTTC.

This CDR3 is CASSLGQPDGYTF. The CDR3 DNA reads TGCGCCAGCAGCCTGGGACAGCCGGATGGCTACACCTTC. The chain combines TRBV5-1 with TRBJ1-2; 7 nucleotides line up with TRBD1. Per germline, CDR1 SGHRS and CDR2 YFSETQ. J lost 6 bases, V lost 4 bases, and 6 bases had no gene match. The CDR3 is 13 residues long. The whole variable domain, filled in from reference TRBV5-1 and TRBJ1-2, reads KAGVTQTPRYLIKTRGQQVTLSCSPISGHRSVSWYQQTPGQGLQFLFEYFSETQRNKGNFPGRFSGRQFSNSRSEMNVSTLELGDSALYLCASSLGQPDGYTFGSGTRLTVV.

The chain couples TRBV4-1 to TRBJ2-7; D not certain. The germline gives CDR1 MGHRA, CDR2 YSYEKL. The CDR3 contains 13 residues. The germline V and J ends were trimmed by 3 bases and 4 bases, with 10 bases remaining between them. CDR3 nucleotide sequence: TGCGCCAGCAGCCAGGGTCCAGGTTACGAGCAGTACTTC. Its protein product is CASSQGPGYEQYF.

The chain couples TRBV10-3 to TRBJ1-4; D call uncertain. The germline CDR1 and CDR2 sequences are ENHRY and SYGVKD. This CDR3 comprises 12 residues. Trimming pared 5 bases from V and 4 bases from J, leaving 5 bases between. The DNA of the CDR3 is TGTGCCATCAGTCCAAATAATGAAAAACTGTTTTTT. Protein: CAISPNNEKLFF.

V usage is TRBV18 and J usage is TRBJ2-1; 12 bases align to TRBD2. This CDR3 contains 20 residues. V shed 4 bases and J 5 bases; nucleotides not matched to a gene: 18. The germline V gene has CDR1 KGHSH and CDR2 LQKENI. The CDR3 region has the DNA TGTGCCAGCTCACGAGCCGGGACTAGCGGGTCACCCACAAGAGACAATGAGCAGTTCTTC. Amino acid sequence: CASSRAGTSGSPTRDNEQFF.

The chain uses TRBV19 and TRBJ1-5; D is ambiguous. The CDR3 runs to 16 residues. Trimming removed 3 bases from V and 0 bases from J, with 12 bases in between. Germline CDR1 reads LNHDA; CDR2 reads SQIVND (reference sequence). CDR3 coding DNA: TGTGCCAGTAGTATCATGGGCCGTTATAGCAATCAGCCCCAGCATTTT. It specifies CASSIMGRYSNQPQHF.

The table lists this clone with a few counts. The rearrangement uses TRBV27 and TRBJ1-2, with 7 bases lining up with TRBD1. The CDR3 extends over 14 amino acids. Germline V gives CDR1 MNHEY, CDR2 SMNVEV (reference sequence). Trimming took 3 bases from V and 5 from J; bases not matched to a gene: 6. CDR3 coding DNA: TGTGCCAGCAGTTTTAAGACAGGGTTATATGGCTACACCTTC. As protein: CASSFKTGLYGYTF.

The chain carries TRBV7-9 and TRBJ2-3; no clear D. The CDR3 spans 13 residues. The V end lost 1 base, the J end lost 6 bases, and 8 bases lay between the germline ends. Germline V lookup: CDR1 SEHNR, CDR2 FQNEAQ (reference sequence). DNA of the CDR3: TGTGCCAGCAGCTTAGGACTTTGGGATACGCAGTATTTT. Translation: CASSLGLWDTQYF.

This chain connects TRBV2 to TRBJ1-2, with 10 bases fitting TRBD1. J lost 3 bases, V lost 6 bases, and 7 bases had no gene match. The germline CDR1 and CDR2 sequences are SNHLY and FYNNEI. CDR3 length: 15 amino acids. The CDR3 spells CASSPGTGADYGYTF. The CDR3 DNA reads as TGTGCCAGCAGCCCCGGGACAGGGGCTGACTATGGCTACACCTTC.

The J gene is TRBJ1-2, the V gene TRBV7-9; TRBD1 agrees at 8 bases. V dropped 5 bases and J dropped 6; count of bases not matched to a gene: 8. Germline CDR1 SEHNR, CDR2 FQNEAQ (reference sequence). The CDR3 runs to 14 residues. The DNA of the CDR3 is TGTGCCAGCAGCCCTCGGACAGGGCTTGATGGCTACACCTTC. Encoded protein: CASSPRTGLDGYTF.

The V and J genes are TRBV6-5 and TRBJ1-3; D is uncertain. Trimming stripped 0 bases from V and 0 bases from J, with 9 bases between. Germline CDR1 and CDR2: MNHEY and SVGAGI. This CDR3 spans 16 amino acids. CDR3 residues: CASSYSRWRSGNTIYF. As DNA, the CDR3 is TGTGCCAGCAGTTACTCGAGGTGGCGCTCTGGAAACACCATATATTTT.

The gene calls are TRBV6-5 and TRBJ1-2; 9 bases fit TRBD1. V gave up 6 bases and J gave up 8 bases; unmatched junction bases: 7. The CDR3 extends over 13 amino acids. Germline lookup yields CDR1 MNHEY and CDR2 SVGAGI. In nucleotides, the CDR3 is TGTGCCAGCAGGGGGACAGGGTTAGGGGGCTACACCTTC. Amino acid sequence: CASRGTGLGGYTF.

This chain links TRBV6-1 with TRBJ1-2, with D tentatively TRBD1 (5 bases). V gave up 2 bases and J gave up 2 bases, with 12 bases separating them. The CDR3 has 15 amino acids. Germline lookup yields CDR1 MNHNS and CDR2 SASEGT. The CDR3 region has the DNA TGTGCCAGCAGTGAATGGGAGGGACCCAACTATGGCTACACCTTC. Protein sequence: CASSEWEGPNYGYTF.

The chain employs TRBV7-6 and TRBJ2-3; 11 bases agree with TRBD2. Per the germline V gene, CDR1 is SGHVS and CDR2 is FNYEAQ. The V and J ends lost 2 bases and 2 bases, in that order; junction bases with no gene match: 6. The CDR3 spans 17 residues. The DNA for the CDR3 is TGTGCCAGCAGCTTACGACTAGCGGGGTCGTCCACAGATACGCAGTATTTT. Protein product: CASSLRLAGSSTDTQYF.

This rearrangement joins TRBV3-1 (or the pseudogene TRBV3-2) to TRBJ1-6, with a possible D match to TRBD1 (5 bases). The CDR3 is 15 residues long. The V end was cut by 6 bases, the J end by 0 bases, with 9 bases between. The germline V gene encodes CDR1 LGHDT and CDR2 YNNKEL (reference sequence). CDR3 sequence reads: CASRSRDSYNSPLHF. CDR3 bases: TGTGCCAGCAGATCCAGGGACTCCTATAATTCACCCCTCCACTTT.

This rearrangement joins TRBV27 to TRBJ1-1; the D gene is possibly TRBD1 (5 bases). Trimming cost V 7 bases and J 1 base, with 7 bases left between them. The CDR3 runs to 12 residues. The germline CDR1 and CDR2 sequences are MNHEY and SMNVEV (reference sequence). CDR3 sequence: CASTTGNTEAFF. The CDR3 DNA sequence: TGTGCCAGCACTACAGGGAACACTGAAGCTTTCTTT.

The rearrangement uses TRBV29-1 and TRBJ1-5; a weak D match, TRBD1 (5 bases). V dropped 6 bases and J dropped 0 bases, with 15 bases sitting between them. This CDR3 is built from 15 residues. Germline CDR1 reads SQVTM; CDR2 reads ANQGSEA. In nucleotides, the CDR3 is TGCAGCGTCCCCACGACAGCCTTTAGCAATCAGCCCCAGCATTTT. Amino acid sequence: CSVPTTAFSNQPQHF.

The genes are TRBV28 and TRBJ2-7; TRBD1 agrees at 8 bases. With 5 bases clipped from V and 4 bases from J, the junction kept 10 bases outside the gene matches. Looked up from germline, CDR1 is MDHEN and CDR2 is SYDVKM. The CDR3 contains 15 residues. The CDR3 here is CASSRDRGIGYEQYF. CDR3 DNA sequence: TGTGCCAGCAGTCGAGACAGGGGAATCGGGTACGAGCAGTACTTC. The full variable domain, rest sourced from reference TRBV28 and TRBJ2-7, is DVKVTQSSRYLVKRTGEKVFLECVQDMDHENMFWYRQDPGLGLRLIYFSYDVKMKEKGDIPEGYSVSREKKERFSLILESASTNQTSMYLCASSRDRGIGYEQYFGPGTRLTVT.